Listed here are 2 T cell receptor beta chains from one sample, sequenced in a study of CD8+CD57+ T cells in acquired aplastic anemia. Profiles of TCR beta VDJ and CDR3 were generated from a genomic DNA template. TCRdb recomputed calls from the reads with MiXCR, one row per CDR3 protein. The sample has around 500,000 distinct CDR3 sequences, less than 35% seen once. Previously, flow cytometry had revealed CD8+CD57+ cell expansion in the patients chosen for sequencing. The sample comprised sorted CD4+, CD8+, or CD8+CD57+ T cells (not recorded which) from PBMCs. The receptors were gathered from a human donor with aplastic anemia.

Only a few counts were recorded for this clonotype. The chain combines TRBV10-2 with TRBJ1-1; weak D call: TRBD1 (5 bases). Trimming took 6 bases from V and 0 from J, leaving 11 bases between them. Per germline, CDR1 WSHSY and CDR2 SAAADI. CDR3 length equals 14 residues. CDR3 in amino acids: CASRGLTVNTEAFF. The CDR3 DNA reads TGCGCCAGCAGGGGGCTGACAGTGAACACTGAAGCTTTCTTT.

The chain uses TRBV19 and TRBJ2-7, with 9 bases lining up with TRBD1. The trim removed 7 bases at V and 6 bases at J, leaving 13 bases unmatched. Germline CDR1 LNHDA, CDR2 SQIVND (reference sequence). The CDR3 runs to 15 residues. The CDR3 nucleotides are TGTGCCAGTATTCCCGGGACAGGGTTTGGGGCCGAGCAGTACTTC. Protein product: CASIPGTGFGAEQYF.